Listed below are T cell receptor beta chains from one sample, sequenced in a study of blood T cell repertoires in COVID-19. Assay: immunoSEQ multiplex PCR; the TCRdb copy retains only in-frame clones and omits some. Of roughly 97,000 clones listed, 70% to 85% are singletons. Sequencing used peripheral blood. Receptors were obtained from a man in his 70s with acute or convalescent COVID-19. Each CDR3 is given with its conserved first and last residue. The D gene is left open where the match is weak. Only part of the rows carry a size: once, few, many, or a class if the clone is expanded.

size: .
V: TRBV7-9
J: TRBJ2-4
D: TRBD1
DNA: TGTGCCAGCAGCCAGGACAGGAACATTCAGTACTTC
CDR3: CASSQDRNIQYF

size: .
V: TRBV28
J: TRBJ1-6
D: .
DNA: TGTGCCAGCAGTGTGGACAGTCGGCCCCTCCACTTT
CDR3: CASSVDSRPLHF

size: .
V: TRBV29-1
J: TRBJ1-1
D: .
DNA: TGCAGCGGTCGAATGTCCGGAGGGGTCACTGAAGCTTTCTTT
CDR3: CSGRMSGGVTEAFF

size: .
V: TRBV28
J: TRBJ2-2
D: .
DNA: TGTGCCAGCAGTGCGGGGATCACCGGGGAGCTGTTTTTT
CDR3: CASSAGITGELFF

size: .
V: TRBV18
J: TRBJ2-7
D: .
DNA: TGTGCCAGCTCACCAGCGGAGTACGAGCAGTACTTC
CDR3: CASSPAEYEQYF

size: .
V: TRBV2
J: TRBJ1-1
D: TRBD1
DNA: TGTGCCACAAGGGACAGAGACATGAACACTGAAGCTTTCTTT
CDR3: CATRDRDMNTEAFF

size: .
V: TRBV5-1
J: TRBJ1-2
D: TRBD1
DNA: TGCGCCAGCAGCTTGGGGGGGACAGTTAACTATGGCTACACCTTC
CDR3: CASSLGGTVNYGYTF

size: .
V: TRBV19
J: TRBJ2-2
D: .
DNA: TGTGCCAGTACCAACCCATCGGGACAACCTAACACCGGGGAGCTGTTTTTT
CDR3: CASTNPSGQPNTGELFF

size: few
V: TRBV15
J: TRBJ1-1
D: TRBD1
DNA: TGTGCCACCAGCAGAGATGGGGTGACAGGGGACACTGAAGCTTTCTTT
CDR3: CATSRDGVTGDTEAFF

size: .
V: TRBV6-4
J: TRBJ2-3
D: .
DNA: TGTGCCAGCAGTGACTACGGGGGGCCCGGCACAGATACGCAGTATTTT
CDR3: CASSDYGGPGTDTQYF

size: .
V: TRBV5-1
J: TRBJ2-1
D: TRBD1
DNA: TGCGCCAGCAGCTTACAGGGGTCCTCCTACAATGAGCAGTTCTTC
CDR3: CASSLQGSSYNEQFF

size: .
V: TRBV5-1
J: TRBJ2-7
D: TRBD2
DNA: TGCGCCAGCAGCTTGCGCCCTAGCGGGGGGAGCAGCTCCTACGAGCAGTACTTC
CDR3: CASSLRPSGGSSSYEQYF

size: few
V: TRBV9
J: TRBJ1-2
D: TRBD1
DNA: TGTGCCAGCAGCACACGGACAGGAGGGAACTATGGCTACACCTTC
CDR3: CASSTRTGGNYGYTF

size: .
V: TRBV11-3
J: TRBJ2-1
D: .
DNA: TGTGCCAGCAGCTTAGGGGGTGGGAGTGGCAATGAGCAGTTCTTC
CDR3: CASSLGGGSGNEQFF

size: .
V: TRBV13
J: TRBJ2-1
D: .
DNA: TGTGCCAGCAGCTTATCGGGGGGCTGGCAAGGTGAGCAGTTCTTC
CDR3: CASSLSGGWQGEQFF

size: .
V: TRBV30
J: TRBJ1-6
D: .
DNA: TGTGCCTGGAGCGGGTGGAATAATTCACCCCTCCACTTT
CDR3: CAWSGWNNSPLHF

size: once
V: TRBV5-1
J: TRBJ2-5
D: TRBD2
DNA: TGCGCCAGCAGTCTGGGACTAGCGGGGGGGCAAGAGACCCAGTACTTC
CDR3: CASSLGLAGGQETQYF

size: .
V: TRBV3-1/TRBV3-2
J: TRBJ2-2
D: .
DNA: TGTGCCAGCAGCCAAGGGGGCGCTTACACCGGGGAGCTGTTTTTT
CDR3: CASSQGGAYTGELFF

size: .
V: TRBV19
J: TRBJ1-5
D: TRBD1
DNA: TGTGCCAGTAGGCCGGACAGGGGGTTTGGGCCCCAGCATTTT
CDR3: CASRPDRGFGPQHF

size: .
V: TRBV28
J: TRBJ2-1
D: .
DNA: TGTGCCACCCACGCGGCAGGGCCGAATGAGCAGTTCTTC
CDR3: CATHAAGPNEQFF

size: few
V: TRBV19
J: TRBJ1-1
D: TRBD1
DNA: TGTGCCAGTAGTATCGCCCGGGACAGGGGGCGCGAGAACACTGAAGCTTTCTTT
CDR3: CASSIARDRGRENTEAFF